This entry is about one TCR beta chain. The data were obtained in a study of molecular identifiers for immune sequencing clone quantification. TCRdb itself ran the PCR reads through MiXCR, one entry per CDR3 protein. The sample includes roughly 630,000 distinct CDR3 sequences, 25% of them seen just once. Trimming at V came to 3 bases and at J to 8 bases, leaving 16 bases not matched to a gene. This CDR3 has 16 amino acids. CDR1 is DFQATT and CDR2 is SNEGSKA in the germline V gene (reference sequence). This chain joins TRBV20-1 and TRBJ1-3; 7 nucleotides align to TRBD1. Material: naive CD8+ T cells from blood, with Jurkat cell RNA spiked in. The subset: FACS-sorted CD8+CD4-CCR7+CD45RA+ naive T cells. This clonotype originated in a human donor in good health. Some libraries in this study had Jurkat cell RNA spiked in. CDR3 DNA sequence: TGCAGTGCTAGCCCAAGCCCAGGGGGGAGGTATTACACCATATATTTT. It is translated as CSASPSPGGRYYTIYF.